The sequence of this TCR beta chain was determined in a study of human T cells and chemical hapten exposure. Study in general: On roughly 2 cm by roughly 2 cm of upper inner arm skin, sensitization was performed with 2% DPC. Patch testing was performed with 0.01% DPC on the upper back, with reading at 6 days. General observations from the study: The donors suffered from alopecia, so their immune response may not match that of healthy people.

The CDR3 spans 19 residues. CDR1 and CDR2 (germline): MNHEY, SVGAGI. Turning to this clonotype: Its antigen is undetermined. One end of the junction varies from germline; a read error may be responsible.

The sample's time point: patch test 1, 2 weeks after DPC sensitization. Indicated treatment: therapeutic diphenylcyclopropenone sensitization with weekly scalp DPC. MiXCR, applied by TCRdb to the RACE reads, yields one record per CDR3 protein. The profile covers some 190,000 distinct CDR3 sequences, with under 25% appearing a single time and over 6.5% taken by the ten largest. The input for sequencing was whole blood, taken in connection with sensitization to the hapten diphenylcyclopropenone (DPC). The J gene is TRBJ1-2, the V gene TRBV6-5; D is ambiguous. The receptor's source is a woman between 50 and 59 years old with alopecia areata. Some clones in this sample may be carry-over from other donors' samples. CDR3 sequence reads: CASSARVSTLRAGEYDYTF. For the CDR3, the DNA is TGTGCCAGCAGTGCTCGGGTTTCTACGTTAAGGGCTGGGGAGTATGACTACACCTTC.